The text below deals with one T cell receptor beta chain. The antigen is not known. Sequencing was performed with immunoSEQ multiplex PCR; in TCRdb, only in-frame clones are kept and a portion is missing. This sample has 120,000 to 150,000 clones, with 75% to 90% found just once. V trimming: 4 bases; J trimming: 2 bases; junction bases outside the gene matches: 6. Germline lookup yields CDR1 SQVTM and CDR2 ANQGSEA. CDR3 length: 14 residues. This entry belongs to a study of T cell responses to AZD1222 COVID-19 vaccine. Whole-study findings and limits: It was only after the peak T cell response that any repertoires were sampled. CD4 TCRs covered the whole spike, strongest at regions 160-218 and 743-854. Baseline antibody screening turned up just 6 or 7 seropositive AZD1222 recipients.

The receptor's source is an adult in good health. Sample: peripheral blood, taken on day 0 of MenACWY control vaccination. V is TRBV29-1 and J is TRBJ2-3, with TRBD2 matching 7 bases. The CDR3 protein is CSVAAGEFTDTQYF. For the CDR3, the DNA is TGCAGCGTTGCGGCGGGGGAGTTCACAGATACGCAGTATTTT.